The clone carrying this TCR gamma chain is medium-sized by share. TCRdb re-processed the RT-PCR reads using CATT. Here the sample spans 1,800 or so gamma-chain clones, around 1.8% being singletons. This entry is derived from a study of gamma-delta T cells after stem cell transplantation. CDR3 length equals 13 residues. Germline V lookup: CDR1 VENAVY, CDR2 YDSYNSRV. Trimming cost V 4 bases and J 2 bases; bases outside gene matches: 1. The rearrangement uses TRGV8 and TRGJP2. The sequencing sample was made of gamma-delta T cells. The source of this sequence is a human donor. It is not recorded whose cells these are; they may come from a transplant donor. Here the CDR3 reads CATWESSDWIKTF. The DNA for the CDR3 is TGTGCCACCTGGGAGAGTAGTGATTGGATCAAGACGTTT.